This TCR beta chain appears in the sequencing data of a study of beta chain features in type 1 diabetes. Every isolated RNA sample was fully reverse transcribed, so sequencing captured expressed TCRB transcripts. The read count averaged approximately 3.5 million across naive, central memory and regulatory T cell samples. Measured with immunoSEQ multiplex PCR; TCRdb has only the in-frame clones, and not every one. The sample yields more than 300,000 clones, over 13% seen once. A CD45RO/CCR7/CD25/CD127/CD95/CD27 panel sorted naive, central memory, regulatory and stem cell-like memory CD4+ cells. As to this clone: No antigen is known for it.

With V trimmed by 2 bases and J by 0 bases, 8 bases remained unmatched. This CDR3 contains 19 residues. CDR1 and CDR2 from the germline V gene are GTSNPN and SVGIG (reference sequence). Overall study findings and caveats: Diminished insertions and augmented deletions at VDJ junctions characterized type 1 diabetes patients.

The chain has TRBV30 and TRBJ2-2; 14 nucleotides agree with TRBD2. Sequenced sample: naive CD4+ T cells from blood. This clonotype was sampled from a woman aged 18-35 years in good health. Written as DNA, the CDR3 is TGTGCCTGGAGTCCTATAGGACTAGCGGGAGGAGCGAACACCGGGGAGCTGTTTTTT. It encodes CAWSPIGLAGGANTGELFF.